The present T cell receptor (beta chain) was sequenced within a study of blood T cell repertoires in COVID-19. For the study at large: The cDNA or gDNA used as material had been derived from T cells, B-cell-depleted T cells, or PBMCs.

Deletions cut 3 bases from V and 3 bases from J, with 15 bases between. In germline, CDR1 is DFQATT, CDR2 SNEGSKA (reference sequence). This CDR3 has 15 amino acids. Participants had their cohort set by participant-reported clinical history. This table comes from immunoSEQ multiplex PCR, and its TCRdb copy is limited to in-frame clones, with some not included. The sample holds about 430,000 clones; 70% to 90% are singletons and the top ten take approximately 1.5%. The sequenced material came from PBMCs or T cells enriched from blood (not recorded which). The receptor comes from a woman aged 18-29 years who had been exposed to COVID-19. The V call is TRBV20-1, the J call TRBJ2-1; tentatively, D is TRBD2 (5 bases). DNA for the CDR3: TGCAGTGCTAGTGTTTGGGAGTTCGGCTACAATGAGCAGTTCTTC. Translation gives CSASVWEFGYNEQFF.